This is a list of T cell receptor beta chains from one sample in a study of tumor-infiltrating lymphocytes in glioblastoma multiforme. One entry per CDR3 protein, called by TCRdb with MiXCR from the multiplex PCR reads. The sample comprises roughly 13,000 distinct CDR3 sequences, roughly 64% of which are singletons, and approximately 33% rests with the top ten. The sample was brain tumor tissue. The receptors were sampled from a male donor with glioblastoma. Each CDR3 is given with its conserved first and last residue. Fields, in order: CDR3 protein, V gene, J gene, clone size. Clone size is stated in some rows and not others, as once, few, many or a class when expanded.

CDR3aa: CSVDRDRVVREQFF
v_gene: TRBV29-1
j_gene: TRBJ2-1
abundance: .

CDR3aa: CSVEEGRGHHEQYF
v_gene: TRBV29-1
j_gene: TRBJ2-7
abundance: once

CDR3aa: CASSNPAGDTQELFF
v_gene: TRBV6-6
j_gene: TRBJ2-2
abundance: .

CDR3aa: CASRAGLAETYEQYF
v_gene: TRBV5-1
j_gene: TRBJ2-7
abundance: many

CDR3aa: CASSVAAYNEQFF
v_gene: TRBV10-2
j_gene: TRBJ2-1
abundance: .

CDR3aa: CACSSGGSNYGYTF
v_gene: TRBV12-3/TRBV12-4
j_gene: TRBJ1-2
abundance: .

CDR3aa: CAGSGGTSVYNEQFF
v_gene: TRBV6-5
j_gene: TRBJ2-1
abundance: .

CDR3aa: CASIPSVTGLGDTGELFF
v_gene: TRBV2
j_gene: TRBJ2-2
abundance: few

CDR3aa: CVSREDEAGYTF
v_gene: TRBV12-3/TRBV12-4
j_gene: TRBJ1-2
abundance: .

CDR3aa: CSARDLASNQPQHF
v_gene: TRBV20-1
j_gene: TRBJ1-5
abundance: .

CDR3aa: CASRKTQGAITGASVLTF
v_gene: TRBV13
j_gene: TRBJ2-6
abundance: once

CDR3aa: CARSQTSGSYNEQFF
v_gene: TRBV12-3/TRBV12-4
j_gene: TRBJ2-1
abundance: .

CDR3aa: CSAREGQGVSRGEQYF
v_gene: TRBV20-1
j_gene: TRBJ2-7
abundance: medium-sized

CDR3aa: CASSDRKRMNTEAFF
v_gene: TRBV11-3
j_gene: TRBJ1-1
abundance: .

CDR3aa: CASSQGGQQETQYF
v_gene: TRBV7-9
j_gene: TRBJ2-5
abundance: many

CDR3aa: CATISGQAINYGYTF
v_gene: TRBV10-3
j_gene: TRBJ1-2
abundance: once

CDR3aa: CASYDRASSGQYF
v_gene: TRBV6-1
j_gene: TRBJ2-7
abundance: .

CDR3aa: CASSLGSQASYEQYF
v_gene: TRBV11-2
j_gene: TRBJ2-7
abundance: few

CDR3aa: CSARELAGLPYEQYF
v_gene: TRBV20-1
j_gene: TRBJ2-7
abundance: .

CDR3aa: CSATKKGNRGLTPQHF
v_gene: TRBV20-1
j_gene: TRBJ1-5
abundance: .

CDR3aa: CASSLTGADTQYF
v_gene: TRBV6-1
j_gene: TRBJ2-3
abundance: .

CDR3aa: CASSPRDRASTDTQYF
v_gene: TRBV7-8
j_gene: TRBJ2-3
abundance: .